This entry lists 5 T cell receptor beta chains sequenced from one sample in a study of identical twins. MiXCR, run by TCRdb on the 5' RACE reads, gives a single entry per CDR3 protein. The sample contains approximately 230,000 distinct CDR3 sequences, roughly 7.1% of which appear only once. This same sample was also taken into another study, of T cells expressing NK-cell markers.

Sequencing was performed on CD8+ T cells sorted from blood. Receptors were obtained from a woman between 18 and 29 years old in good health.

The chain joins TRBV3-1 to TRBJ2-1; D is unresolved. Trimming stripped 4 bases from V and 2 bases from J, with 9 bases between. There are 14 residues in the CDR3. Germline CDR1 is LGHDT and CDR2 is YNNKEL (reference sequence). The CDR3 DNA sequence: TGTGCCAGCAGCCCAGAGGTGGCCTACAATGAGCAGTTCTTC. The encoded protein is CASSPEVAYNEQFF.

The chain is built from TRBV24-1 and TRBJ2-5; 13 bases agree with TRBD2. After removal of 4 bases from V and 5 bases from J, the junction contained 6 bases not matched to a gene. Germline V gene lookup returns CDR1 KGHDR and CDR2 SFDVKD. This CDR3 region has 16 residues. The CDR3 spells CATSDPTSGRSETQYF. CDR3 DNA: TGTGCCACCAGTGACCCGACTAGCGGGAGGTCTGAGACCCAGTACTTC.

This clonotype is a singleton in its sample. J is TRBJ1-2 and V is TRBV19; the D is unclear. Germline V gives CDR1 LNHDA, CDR2 SQIVND (reference sequence). V was trimmed by 2 bases and J by 3 bases, leaving 7 bases between them. This CDR3 has 13 amino acids. The DNA for the CDR3 is TGTGCCAGTAGTATACAGCCCCACTATGGCTACACCTTC. As protein: CASSIQPHYGYTF.

V is TRBV5-1 and J is TRBJ2-3, with D uncertain. The V gene's germline CDR1 is SGHRS and CDR2 YFSETQ. V was trimmed by 1 base and J by 2 bases, leaving 8 bases between them. The CDR3 is 14 amino acids. Written as DNA, the CDR3 is TGCGCCAGCAGCTTGTGGGAAGACACAGATACGCAGTATTTT. This sequence encodes CASSLWEDTDTQYF. Supplemented by reference TRBV5-1 and TRBJ2-3, the full variable domain reads KAGVTQTPRYLIKTRGQQVTLSCSPISGHRSVSWYQQTPGQGLQFLFEYFSETQRNKGNFPGRFSGRQFSNSRSEMNVSTLELGDSALYLCASSLWEDTDTQYFGPGTRLTVL.

At least ten counts were recorded for this clonotype. This chain links TRBV3-1 with TRBJ2-1; a weak D match, TRBD2 (6 bases). Germline V gene sequence: CDR1 LGHDT, CDR2 YNNKEL (reference sequence). Between the trimmed V and J ends, which lost 5 bases and 9 bases, there was a span of 17 bases. There are 14 residues in the CDR3. CDR3 bases: TGTGCCAGCAGCTCCGGGACTGGGGAAGTTGAGCAGTTCTTC. Translating it yields CASSSGTGEVEQFF.